This TCR beta chain emerged from a study of Graves' ophthalmopathy and Graves' hyperthyroidism. The wider study: A follow-up of 18 months without ophthalmopathy meant that hyperthyroidism was stable.

The authors amplified TCR beta CDR3 regions from RNA transcripts. HTBI primers were employed in first-round RT-PCR, then a second-round multiplex PCR followed. TCRdb processed the multiplex PCR reads anew with MiXCR; each CDR3 protein has one entry. The sample consists of over a million distinct CDR3 sequences, approximately 35% of them appearing once. V dropped 3 bases and J dropped 1 base, with 10 bases sitting between them. This CDR3 has 15 amino acids. Germline values: CDR1 SGHKS, CDR2 YYEKEE (reference sequence). Sequenced: peripheral blood or thyroid tissue (not recorded which). The genes are TRBV5-5 and TRBJ2-2, with D perhaps matching TRBD1 (6 bases). The receptor comes from an adult man with Graves' hyperthyroidism. The CDR3 sequence is CASSWDIENTGELFF. CDR3 coding DNA: TGTGCCAGCAGCTGGGACATCGAGAACACCGGGGAGCTGTTTTTT.